This TCR beta chain is drawn from a study of T-cell memory formation after mild COVID-19. This clonotype was picked up a small number of times. CDR3 length equals 15 residues. Trimming pared 0 bases from V and 3 bases from J, leaving 7 bases between. Germline V CDR1 and CDR2: KGHDR, SFDVKD. TCRdb itself ran the 5' RACE reads through MiXCR, one entry per CDR3 protein. The sample includes 380,000 or so distinct CDR3 sequences, roughly an eighth of them seen just once. Sequencing input: PBMCs or a T cell subset sorted from them (not recorded which). The chain employs TRBV24-1 and TRBJ2-2, with D possibly matching TRBD2 (5 bases). This TCR came from a man between 18 and 35 years old who had mild COVID-19 (a few samples of this study predate the infection). Cell type and time point are not known. CDR3 residues: CATSDLRGDTGELFF. CDR3 DNA sequence: TGTGCCACCAGTGATTTGCGGGGTGACACCGGGGAGCTGTTTTTT.